Each of the 28 T cell receptor beta chains below was sequenced from the same sample in a study of T cell repertoires in cytomegalovirus infection. Via MiXCR, TCRdb re-called the reads, giving one row per CDR3 protein. Of hundreds of thousands of distinct CDR3 sequences detected, 30% to 35% appear once; the ten largest clones hold about a sixth. For these TCRs, the target antigens are not known. The input for sequencing was cultured PBMCs, taken from culture after CMV antigen stimulation. The source is a human donor in good health (CMV status not recorded). Some clones in this sample may be carry-over from other donors' samples.

V gene TRBV6-1 combines with J gene TRBJ1-5; 7 bases map to TRBD1. The CDR3 is 16 residues long. Germline CDR1 is MNHNS and CDR2 is SASEGT. V shed 4 bases, J shed 2 bases, and the junction held 8 bases outside the gene matches. This CDR3 reads CASSVTGAKGNQPQHF. The CDR3 nucleotides are TGTGCCAGCAGTGTCACAGGGGCGAAGGGCAATCAGCCCCAGCATTTT.

V gene TRBV6-2 or TRBV6-3 combines with J gene TRBJ1-2; a possible D gene is TRBD1 (6 bases). There are 12 residues in the CDR3. Germline CDR1 is MNHEY and CDR2 is SVGEGT. Trimming took 6 bases from V and 4 from J, leaving 9 bases between them. In nucleotides, the CDR3 is TGTGCCAGCAGAGGGGACACCTATGGCTACACCTTC. It is translated as CASRGDTYGYTF.

The sample holds many counts of this clonotype. The chain is built from TRBV29-1 and TRBJ1-1; D unresolved. Trimming removed 0 bases from V and 1 base from J, with 9 bases in between. The CDR3 covers 14 residues. The germline CDR1 and CDR2 sequences are SQVTM and ANQGSEA. CDR3 bases: TGCAGCGTTGAAGATCGGCCAAGGAACACTGAAGCTTTCTTT. It is translated as CSVEDRPRNTEAFF.

This clonotype was seen more than once but under ten times. The CDR3, as DNA: TGTGCCATCAGTGTAAGCGGGAAGGCCTACAATGAGCAGTTCTTC. Residues: CAISVSGKAYNEQFF. The gene calls are TRBV10-3 and TRBJ2-1, with TRBD2 identical over 7 bases. Trimming removed 4 bases from V and 2 bases from J; junction bases left unmatched: 5. Per the germline V gene, CDR1 is ENHRY and CDR2 is SYGVKD. The length of the CDR3 is 15 residues.

This clonotype was observed a handful of times. The V call is TRBV4-3, the J call TRBJ2-7; 8 nucleotides agree with TRBD2. Germline loops: CDR1 LGHNA, CDR2 YSLEER. The CDR3 loop spans 13 amino acids. V trimming: 6 bases; J trimming: 6 bases; junction bases outside the gene matches: 7. CDR3 protein: CASSFWTSFEQYV. The CDR3 region has the DNA TGCGCCAGCAGTTTCTGGACTAGCTTCGAGCAGTACGTC.

This clonotype was seen only a few times. The CDR3 region has the DNA TGTGCCAGTAGTGGCTACCAGGCGGAAAAACTGTTTTTT. Amino acid sequence: CASSGYQAEKLFF. The chain combines TRBV19 with TRBJ1-4, with no clear D. The CDR3 runs 13 residues. V lost 5 bases and J lost 8, with 12 bases in between. Per germline, CDR1 LNHDA and CDR2 SQIVND (reference sequence).

The V call is TRBV19, the J call TRBJ2-7; D unresolved. The V end lost 2 bases, the J end lost 4 bases, and 6 bases lay between the germline ends. CDR1 is LNHDA and CDR2 is SQIVND in the germline V gene (reference sequence). CDR3 size: 12 residues. The CDR3 protein is CASSITPYEQYV. In nucleotides, the CDR3 is TGTGCCAGTAGTATAACTCCGTACGAGCAGTACGTC.

V is TRBV7-2 and J is TRBJ2-2; possibly TRBD2 for D (6 bases). Germline V gene sequence: CDR1 SGHTA, CDR2 FQGNSA. CDR3 length: 17 residues. V was cut by 1 base and J by 4 bases, with 16 bases left in between. CDR3 sequence reads: CASSLGPGTGSTGELFF. CDR3 DNA: TGTGCCAGCAGCTTAGGCCCCGGGACTGGGTCCACCGGGGAGCTGTTTTTT.

The sample holds a few counts of this clonotype. The gene calls are TRBV6-2 or TRBV6-3 and TRBJ2-7; 13 nucleotides align to TRBD2. The V gene end was trimmed by 5 bases and the J gene end by 3 bases; junction bases not matched to a gene: 4. The CDR3 runs to 15 residues. Germline loops: CDR1 MNHEY, CDR2 SVGEGT. The CDR3 reads CASSIRTSGGYEQYF. DNA for the CDR3: TGTGCCAGCAGTATTCGGACTAGCGGGGGCTACGAGCAGTACTTC.

Only a few counts were recorded for this clonotype. The V call is TRBV7-2, the J call TRBJ2-5; the D gene is possibly TRBD1 (6 bases). Per germline, CDR1 SGHTA and CDR2 FQGNSA. This CDR3 has 15 residues. V shed 0 bases and J shed 2 bases, with 10 bases lying between them. The CDR3 reads CASSLAVGQQETQYF. For the CDR3, the DNA is TGTGCCAGCAGCTTAGCAGTTGGACAGCAAGAGACCCAGTACTTC.

V usage is TRBV6-2 or TRBV6-3 and J usage is TRBJ2-7, with D possibly matching TRBD1 (5 bases). Germline values: CDR1 MNHEY, CDR2 SVGEGT. The ends were cut back, 5 bases at V and 1 base at J, with 15 bases in the middle. The CDR3 is 15 residues long. Here the CDR3 DNA reads TGTGCCAGCAGTCCCAGGGTGTCCCCTTCCTACGAGCAGTACGTC. This sequence encodes CASSPRVSPSYEQYV.

The chain joins TRBV24-1 to TRBJ2-7; 7 bases map to TRBD1. Germline CDR1 KGHDR, CDR2 SFDVKD. The V and J ends lost 4 bases and 0 bases, in that order; junction bases with no gene match: 8. This CDR3 is built from 16 residues. The CDR3 is CATSESGQANSYEQYV. As DNA, the CDR3 is TGTGCCACCAGTGAGTCAGGACAGGCTAACTCCTACGAGCAGTACGTC.

The chain joins TRBV29-1 to TRBJ2-1, with D possibly matching TRBD2 (6 bases). The CDR3 is 14 amino acids. Germline CDR1 and CDR2: SQVTM and ANQGSEA. V lost 3 bases, J lost 10 bases, and 19 bases lay in between. The CDR3 nucleotides are TGCAGCGTTGATCTTACGGGAGCCTTCGGGGAGCAGTTCTTC. Its protein is CSVDLTGAFGEQFF.

This clonotype was counted ten times or more. The chain is built from TRBV7-2 and TRBJ2-2, with D possibly matching TRBD2 (5 bases). CDR3 length: 13 residues. Germline loops: CDR1 SGHTA, CDR2 FQGNSA. Trimming cost V 3 bases and J 7 bases, with 9 bases left between them. CDR3 sequence (DNA): TGTGCCAGCAGCTTTAAAGGAGGCGGGGAGCTGTTTTTT. Residues: CASSFKGGGELFF.

This clonotype appeared a few times. V is TRBV19 and J is TRBJ1-5; D gene ambiguous. V lost 7 bases to trimming and J lost 1 base, with 14 bases between them. Germline V CDR1 and CDR2: LNHDA, SQIVND (reference sequence). The CDR3 has 15 amino acids. The CDR3 region has the DNA TGTGCCAGTACTAGCAGTGAGGGCAGCAATCAGCCCCAGCATTTT. Its protein is CASTSSEGSNQPQHF.

In DNA, the CDR3 is TGTGCCAGCAGTGGTTCGGGGGGCGATGGAAACACCATATATTTT. Protein product: CASSGSGGDGNTIYF. V usage is TRBV2 and J usage is TRBJ1-3; TRBD1 is a possible D gene (6 bases). V was clipped by 4 bases and J by 3 bases, with 13 bases between them. Per germline, CDR1 SNHLY and CDR2 FYNNEI. The CDR3 is 15 residues long.

In its sample, this clonotype was seen a few times. J is TRBJ2-3 and V is TRBV11-2; the D call may be TRBD1 or TRBD2 (5 bases each). Germline V lookup: CDR1 SGHAT, CDR2 FQNNGV. V dropped 1 base and J dropped 1 base, with 15 bases sitting between them. The CDR3 consists of 17 residues. The CDR3 is CASSLGAQGRGTDTQYF. The CDR3 DNA follows: TGTGCCAGCAGCTTAGGAGCCCAGGGACGGGGCACAGATACGCAGTATTTT.

This chain links TRBV10-1 with TRBJ2-2; D is unclear. CDR3 length: 18 residues. V was shortened by 4 bases and J by 1 base, with 19 bases between the two germline ends. CDR1 WNHNN and CDR2 SYGVQD come from the germline V gene (reference sequence). The CDR3 bases are TGCGCCAGCAGTGCCCTGATCGTTGTAGCCCTGAACACCGGGGAGCTGTTTTTT. Its translation is CASSALIVVALNTGELFF.

The DNA for the CDR3 is TGTGCCAGCAGTTTTCAGGGCTCCTATAATTCACCCCTCCACTTT. Its translation is CASSFQGSYNSPLHF. V usage is TRBV28 and J usage is TRBJ1-6; possibly TRBD1 for D (5 bases). CDR3 length equals 15 residues. V was shortened by 3 bases and J by 0 bases, with 6 bases between the two germline ends. Looked up from germline, CDR1 is MDHEN and CDR2 is SYDVKM. The entire variable domain, with the rest obtained from reference TRBV28 and TRBJ1-6, is as follows: DVKVTQSSRYLVKRTGEKVFLECVQDMDHENMFWYRQDPGLGLRLIYFSYDVKMKEKGDIPEGYSVSREKKERFSLILESASTNQTSMYLCASSFQGSYNSPLHFGNGTRLTVT.

This clonotype has a handful of counts. This chain links TRBV7-2 with TRBJ2-3; possibly TRBD1 or TRBD2 for D (6 bases each). Germline CDR1 is SGHTA and CDR2 is FQGNSA. This CDR3 region has 15 residues. Trimming took 5 bases from V and 2 from J, leaving 14 bases between them. CDR3 nucleotides: TGTGCCAGCAGCCCAAGGGGGGATAACACAGATACGCAGTATTTT. Its protein product is CASSPRGDNTDTQYF.

The chain carries TRBV5-4 and TRBJ1-4; 8 bases match TRBD1. V was pared by 3 bases and J by 4 bases, with 5 bases of the junction left unmatched. This CDR3 has 15 amino acids. In germline, CDR1 is SGHNT, CDR2 YYREEE (reference sequence). CDR3 in amino acids: CASSSGQEFNEKLFF. The CDR3 DNA follows: TGTGCCAGCAGCTCGGGACAGGAATTTAATGAAAAACTGTTTTTT.

This clonotype was observed a handful of times. This chain links TRBV11-2 with TRBJ2-5, with D perhaps TRBD2 (5 bases). V was shortened by 5 bases and J by 5 bases, with 18 bases between the two germline ends. The CDR3 spans 15 residues. Looked up from germline, CDR1 is SGHAT and CDR2 is FQNNGV. The CDR3 DNA follows: TGTGCCAGCAGCGCAACGGTGGGAGTGAGGGAGACCCAGTACTTC. Residues: CASSATVGVRETQYF.

The chain joins TRBV7-2 to TRBJ2-1, with 7 bases aligning to TRBD2. Trimming removed 5 bases from V and 11 bases from J; junction bases left unmatched: 12. Germline V gives CDR1 SGHTA, CDR2 FQGNSA. The CDR3 is 14 residues long. The CDR3 sequence: CASSPRGGAGKQFF. In DNA, the CDR3 is TGTGCCAGCAGCCCCCGCGGGGGAGCGGGCAAGCAGTTCTTC.

This clonotype was detected only a few times. The chain links TRBV4-1 to TRBJ2-2; 11 bases map to TRBD1. Germline V CDR1 and CDR2: MGHRA, YSYEKL. The V segment lost 1 base and the J segment 5 bases; nucleotides outside the gene matches: 3. CDR3 size: 16 residues. The CDR3 bases are TGCGCCAGCAGCCAAGCGGGACAGGGGGATACCGGGGAGCTGTTTTTT. This codes for CASSQAGQGDTGELFF.

The chain recombines TRBV6-2 or TRBV6-3 with TRBJ1-2, with D unclear. Trimming stripped 2 bases from V and 8 bases from J, with 15 bases between. The CDR3 sequence is 14 residues long. Germline V gene sequence: CDR1 MNHEY, CDR2 SVGEGT. Here the CDR3 reads CASSYLSGIGGYTF. CDR3 in DNA: TGTGCCAGCAGTTACCTCAGTGGGATAGGCGGCTACACCTTC.

V is TRBV27 and J is TRBJ1-1, with D possibly matching TRBD1 (5 bases). Germline assignment: CDR1 MNHEY and CDR2 SMNVEV (reference sequence). V dropped 5 bases and J dropped 5 bases, with 18 bases sitting between them. This CDR3 has 15 residues. CDR3 sequence reads: CASSLLQGRVTEAFF. In DNA, the CDR3 is TGTGCCAGCAGTCTACTCCAGGGCCGGGTGACTGAAGCTTTCTTT.

The V and J genes are TRBV18 and TRBJ2-2, with a tentative D call TRBD1 (6 bases). CDR1 is KGHSH, CDR2 LQKENI, per germline. With 3 bases removed from V and 0 bases from J, the gap between germline ends came to 11 bases. This CDR3 spans 16 amino acids. In DNA, the CDR3 is TGTGCCAGCTCACCTCGACAGGCCACGAACACCGGGGAGCTGTTTTTT. Protein sequence: CASSPRQATNTGELFF.

This clonotype was counted many times. The chain links TRBV7-2 to TRBJ2-1, with 9 bases fitting TRBD2. This CDR3 has 20 amino acids. Germline CDR1 is SGHTA and CDR2 is FQGNSA. Trimming at V came to 1 base and at J to 1 base, leaving 14 bases not matched to a gene. The CDR3 nucleotides read TGTGCCAGCAGCTTAGAAGGACGCGGGAGGGCCGCGGGGTCCTACAATGAGCAGTTCTTC. This codes for CASSLEGRGRAAGSYNEQFF.